This TCR beta chain is from a study of blood T cells in healthy people across ages. In regard to this clonotype: What it recognizes is unknown.

Study outcomes and limitations: Per million T cells, TCR beta diversity dropped about linearly as age rose.

V lost 2 bases, J lost 7 bases, and 6 bases lay in between. This CDR3 has 12 residues. Next came a second PCR, run for about 6 to 11 cycles, which used a sample-barcoded 5' primer along with a J-beta primer mix. Samples each returned at least 3 million CDR3-containing paired-end reads. One entry per CDR3 protein, called by TCRdb with MiXCR from the 5' RACE reads. This sample carries 800,000 to 950,000 distinct CDR3 sequences, roughly 52% of them seen once, and the ten largest clones take around an eighth. The specimen sequenced was blood. J is TRBJ1-5 and V is TRBV12-3 or TRBV12-4, with unresolved D. The receptor was derived from a man aged 25-45 years in good health. The CDR3 DNA sequence: TGTGCCAGCAGTTTAAGTAAACAGCCCCAGCATTTT. Translated: CASSLSKQPQHF.